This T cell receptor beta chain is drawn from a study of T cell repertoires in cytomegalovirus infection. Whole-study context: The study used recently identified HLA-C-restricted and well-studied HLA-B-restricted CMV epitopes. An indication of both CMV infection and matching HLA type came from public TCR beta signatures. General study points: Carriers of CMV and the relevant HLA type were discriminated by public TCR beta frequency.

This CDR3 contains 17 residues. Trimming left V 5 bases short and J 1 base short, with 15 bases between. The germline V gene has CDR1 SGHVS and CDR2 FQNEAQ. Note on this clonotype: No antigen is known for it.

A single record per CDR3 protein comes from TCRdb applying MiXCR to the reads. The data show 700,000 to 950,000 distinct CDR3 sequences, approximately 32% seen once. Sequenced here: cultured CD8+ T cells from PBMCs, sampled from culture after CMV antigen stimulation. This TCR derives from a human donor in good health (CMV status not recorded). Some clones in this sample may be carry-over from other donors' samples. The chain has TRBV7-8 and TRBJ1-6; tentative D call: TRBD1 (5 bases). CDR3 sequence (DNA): TGTGCCAGCAGCACCGAGACAGCGATATCCTATAATTCACCCCTCCACTTT. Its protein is CASSTETAISYNSPLHF.